The entry that follows covers one T cell receptor (beta chain) sequence. This record belongs to a study of OX40 agonist ivuxolimab in advanced cancers. Study-level information: The dose-escalation cohort had hepatocellular carcinoma, melanoma, renal cell or head and neck cancer.

The V end was cut by 4 bases, the J end by 5 bases, with 12 bases between. Germline CDR1 is SGDLS and CDR2 is YYNGEE. There are 14 residues in the CDR3. Assay: immunoSEQ multiplex PCR; the TCRdb copy retains only in-frame clones and omits some. The sample carries roughly 71,000 clones, less than 90% recorded once. The V call is TRBV9, the J call TRBJ1-4; D not certain. This TCR derives from an adult with an advanced solid tumor such as melanoma, head and neck, liver or kidney cancer. Sequenced here: CD4+ or CD8+ T cells sorted from blood, sampled in a trial of the OX40 agonist ivuxolimab. CDR3 DNA: TGTGCCAGCAGCCGAAGGCTAGGGAATGAAAAACTGTTTTTT. As protein: CASSRRLGNEKLFF.